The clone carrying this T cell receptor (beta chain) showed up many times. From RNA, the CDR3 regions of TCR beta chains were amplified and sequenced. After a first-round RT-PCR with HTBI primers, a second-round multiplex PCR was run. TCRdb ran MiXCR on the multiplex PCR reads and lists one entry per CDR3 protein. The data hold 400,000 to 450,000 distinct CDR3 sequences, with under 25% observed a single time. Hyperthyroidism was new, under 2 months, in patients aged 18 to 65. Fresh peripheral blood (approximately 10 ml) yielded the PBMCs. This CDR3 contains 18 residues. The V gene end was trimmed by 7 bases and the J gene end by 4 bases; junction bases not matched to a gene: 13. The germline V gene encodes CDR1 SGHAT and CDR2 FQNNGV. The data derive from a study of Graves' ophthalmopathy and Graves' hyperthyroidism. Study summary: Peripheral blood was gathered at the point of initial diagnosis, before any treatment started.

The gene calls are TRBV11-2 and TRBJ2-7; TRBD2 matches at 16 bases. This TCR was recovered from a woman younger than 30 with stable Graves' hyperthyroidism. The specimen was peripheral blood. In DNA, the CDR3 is TGTGCCAGCACCCGGGAGGGGACTAGCGGGAGGGCCCAGTACGAGCAGTACTTC. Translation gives CASTREGTSGRAQYEQYF.